Shown below are 23 T cell receptor beta chains from a single sample sequenced in a study of vaccination and CD4 T cells after COVID-19. The Oncomine TCR Beta short-read assay generated sequence data from the DNA of cultured CD4+ T cells. TCRdb used MiXCR to reprocess the PCR reads, holding one entry per CDR3 protein. This table holds some 15,000 distinct CDR3 sequences, 60% to 70% found once. Treatment: approximately nine-day PBMC culture with coronavirus spike peptide pools or control peptides (ViraFEST assay). These TCRs are of unknown antigen specificity. Sequenced material: CD4+ T cells from blood, cultured in vitro. The source is a human donor who had recovered from COVID-19.

The rearrangement joins TRBV29-1 to TRBJ1-2; D is uncertain. Per germline, CDR1 SQVTM and CDR2 ANQGSEA. This CDR3 contains 12 residues. Between the trimmed V and J ends, which lost 0 bases and 4 bases, there was a span of 6 bases. The DNA for the CDR3 is TGCAGCGTTGAAGACCGGACCTATGGCTACACCTTC. Residues: CSVEDRTYGYTF.

The chain combines TRBV5-4 with TRBJ1-3, with 8 bases lining up with TRBD1. CDR1 is SGHNT and CDR2 is YYREEE in the germline V gene (reference sequence). The CDR3 is made up of 16 amino acids. The ends lost 4 bases at V and 1 base at J; junction bases unmatched: 7. The CDR3 region has the DNA TGTGCCAGCAGCAGGGCGACAGGGGCATCTGGAAACACCATATATTTT. This sequence encodes CASSRATGASGNTIYF.

Only one count was recorded for this clonotype. V gene TRBV7-9 combines with J gene TRBJ1-1; D possibly corresponds to TRBD1 (5 bases). CDR1 is SEHNR, CDR2 FQNEAQ, per germline (reference sequence). V lost 1 base and J lost 0, with 9 bases in between. The CDR3 contains 15 residues. In DNA form, the CDR3 reads TGTGCCAGCAGCTTAGGAGGGACTTTGAACACTGAAGCTTTCTTT. This translates into CASSLGGTLNTEAFF.

The rearrangement joins TRBV27 to TRBJ2-1; 9 bases agree with TRBD2. CDR3 size: 15 residues. Unmatched junction bases numbered 8, after V lost 7 bases and J lost 4 bases. Germline CDR1 is MNHEY and CDR2 is SMNVEV (reference sequence). CDR3 in DNA: TGTGCCAGCAATCTAGCGGGAACTGCTTACAATGAGCAGTTCTTC. It encodes CASNLAGTAYNEQFF.

The V and J genes are TRBV27 and TRBJ1-5; D unresolved. The CDR3 length is 14 residues. The germline V and J ends were trimmed by 2 bases and 2 bases, with 7 bases remaining between them. Germline CDR1 MNHEY, CDR2 SMNVEV (reference sequence). The CDR3, as DNA: TGTGCCAGCAGTTTAGTTATCGGCAATCAGCCCCAGCATTTT. Translating it yields CASSLVIGNQPQHF.

The rearrangement uses TRBV7-9 and TRBJ2-1, with a possible D match to TRBD2 (6 bases). Trimming removed 2 bases from V and 5 bases from J, with 13 bases in between. The CDR3 spans 15 residues. Germline V lookup: CDR1 SEHNR, CDR2 FQNEAQ (reference sequence). The CDR3 sequence: CASSLLPGLNNEQFF. CDR3 bases: TGTGCCAGCAGCTTACTACCGGGACTTAACAATGAGCAGTTCTTC.

The chain carries TRBV28 and TRBJ2-2; the match to TRBD2 covers 12 bases. Germline assignment: CDR1 MDHEN and CDR2 SYDVKM. V lost 3 bases and J lost 6; bases outside the gene matches: 2. The CDR3 sequence is 15 residues long. CDR3 loop: CASSLASGRAGELFF. For the CDR3, the DNA is TGTGCCAGCAGTTTGGCTAGCGGGAGGGCCGGGGAGCTGTTTTTT.

This clonotype was seen a handful of times. The CDR3, as DNA: TGCAGTGCTAGAGTAGGGGTCGACGAGCAGTACTTC. Amino acid sequence: CSARVGVDEQYF. This rearrangement joins TRBV20-1 to TRBJ2-7, with D possibly TRBD1 on 5 matching bases. The V gene lost 1 base and the J gene lost 5 bases, with 9 bases spanning the gap. The CDR3 has 12 amino acids. The V gene's germline CDR1 is DFQATT and CDR2 SNEGSKA (reference sequence).

The rearrangement uses TRBV6-4 and TRBJ2-2, with TRBD1 matching over 7 bases. The CDR3 runs to 15 residues. The trim removed 4 bases at V and 3 bases at J, leaving 5 bases unmatched. Germline V gene sequence: CDR1 MRHNA, CDR2 SNTAGT. The CDR3 sequence is CASSVNRGDTGELFF. The DNA of the CDR3 is TGTGCCAGCAGTGTTAACAGGGGCGACACCGGGGAGCTGTTTTTT.

This clonotype came up once. The chain combines TRBV6-1 with TRBJ2-7; 9 positions agree with TRBD1. V lost 10 bases, J lost 4 bases, and 8 bases stayed unmatched. This CDR3 contains 13 residues. Looked up from germline, CDR1 is MNHNS and CDR2 is SASEGT. The CDR3 protein is CATGQGIRYEQYF. CDR3 nucleotide sequence: TGTGCCACCGGACAGGGGATTAGGTACGAGCAGTACTTC.

CDR3 DNA: TGTGCCAGCAGGGAGCCGACTGGGGGGGGAAAGAGCTCCTACAATGAGCAGTTCTTC. Translating it yields CASREPTGGGKSSYNEQFF. The chain employs TRBV6-4 and TRBJ2-1; TRBD2 matches 7 bases. CDR1 is MRHNA, CDR2 SNTAGT, per germline. The J segment lost 0 bases and the V segment lost 6 bases, leaving 17 bases of the junction unmatched. The CDR3 spans 19 residues.

The chain combines TRBV7-2 with TRBJ1-6, with TRBD1 matching over 8 bases. The CDR3 length is 13 residues. From germline, CDR1 is SGHTA and CDR2 FQGNSA. Unmatched junction bases numbered 6, after V lost 5 bases and J lost 12 bases. CDR3 protein: CASSPGQARPLHF. The DNA of the CDR3 is TGTGCCAGCAGCCCGGGACAGGCCAGACCCCTCCACTTT.

The J gene is TRBJ2-7, the V gene TRBV3-1; D unclear. Germline V CDR1 and CDR2: LGHDT, YNNKEL (reference sequence). The CDR3 has 11 residues. V lost 4 bases and J 2 bases, leaving 3 bases between the germline ends. The DNA for the CDR3 is TGTGCCAGCAGCCCAACCTACGAGCAGTACTTC. This sequence encodes CASSPTYEQYF.

The J gene is TRBJ1-6, the V gene TRBV28; 8 bases are shared with TRBD1. V was clipped by 5 bases and J by 5 bases; unmatched bases: 5. The CDR3 is made up of 15 amino acids. Germline V gene data show CDR1 as MDHEN and CDR2 as SYDVKM. The CDR3 here is CASSPARGHNSPLHF. The CDR3 nucleotides are TGTGCCAGCAGTCCGGCCAGGGGGCATAATTCACCCCTCCACTTT.

This chain uses TRBV20-1 with TRBJ1-5; D ambiguous. Germline-derived CDR1 and CDR2 are DFQATT and SNEGSKA (reference sequence). V dropped 3 bases and J dropped 0 bases, with 12 bases sitting between them. The length of the CDR3 is 15 residues. The CDR3 region is CSASKQRNSNQPQHF. The CDR3, as DNA: TGCAGTGCTAGCAAACAGCGAAATAGCAATCAGCCCCAGCATTTT.

The chain is built from TRBV28 and TRBJ1-1; D call uncertain. V lost 2 bases and J lost 1, with 8 bases in between. The V gene's germline CDR1 is MDHEN and CDR2 SYDVKM. This CDR3 has 14 amino acids. CDR3: CASSLGLTNTEAFF. DNA of the CDR3: TGTGCCAGCAGTTTAGGGTTGACGAACACTGAAGCTTTCTTT.

This clonotype was found once. The chain couples TRBV7-2 to TRBJ2-3, with 9 bases identical to TRBD1. CDR1 is SGHTA, CDR2 FQGNSA, per germline. This CDR3 has 14 amino acids. The ends lost 2 bases at V and 5 bases at J; junction bases unmatched: 2. CDR3 amino acids: CASSLNRGQDTQYF. The CDR3 bases are TGTGCCAGCAGCTTAAACAGGGGGCAAGATACGCAGTATTTT. The complete variable domain, with remaining parts taken from reference TRBV7-2 and TRBJ2-3, reads GAGVSQSPSNKVTEKGKDVELRCDPISGHTALYWYRQSLGQGLEFLIYFQGNSAPDKSGLPSDRFSAERTGGSVSTLTIQRTQQEDSAVYLCASSLNRGQDTQYFGPGTRLTVL.

The chain joins TRBV10-3 to TRBJ2-3; 10 bases map to TRBD1. V gave up 7 bases and J gave up 6 bases; unmatched junction bases: 4. The V gene's germline CDR1 is ENHRY and CDR2 SYGVKD. The CDR3 has 13 residues. The CDR3 sequence: CAINGQGGDTQYF. As DNA, the CDR3 is TGTGCCATCAACGGACAGGGGGGGGATACGCAGTATTTT.

This sequence joins TRBV27 and TRBJ2-1; 10 bases are shared with TRBD2. Trimming at V came to 7 bases and at J to 7 bases, leaving 7 bases not matched to a gene. There are 14 residues in the CDR3. CDR1 is MNHEY and CDR2 is SMNVEV in the germline V gene (reference sequence). Here the CDR3 DNA reads TGTGCCAGCAAGATTAGCGGGAGGCTAAATGAGCAGTTCTTC. Protein sequence: CASKISGRLNEQFF.

The chain joins TRBV20-1 to TRBJ2-5, with no clear D. This CDR3 is built from 15 residues. V shed 3 bases and J shed 5 bases, with 19 bases lying between them. The germline gives CDR1 DFQATT, CDR2 SNEGSKA (reference sequence). CDR3 in amino acids: CSARPRGRPGETQYF. Here the CDR3 DNA reads TGCAGTGCTAGGCCCCGAGGCCGCCCCGGGGAGACCCAGTACTTC.

The chain links TRBV19 to TRBJ2-3, with 7 bases aligning to TRBD1. Germline CDR1 is LNHDA and CDR2 is SQIVND (reference sequence). After removal of 3 bases from V and 4 bases from J, the junction contained 7 bases not matched to a gene. CDR3 size: 15 residues. The CDR3 sequence: CASSMVGGPSDTQYF. CDR3 nucleotides: TGTGCCAGTAGTATGGTAGGGGGCCCCTCAGATACGCAGTATTTT.

The chain uses TRBV25-1 and TRBJ2-1; TRBD1 is a possible D gene (5 bases). This CDR3 has 14 amino acids. Trimming removed 3 bases at V and 3 bases at J, with 9 bases between. Germline V CDR1 and CDR2: MGHDK, SYGVNS. CDR3 loop: CASSEVQGYNEQFF. The DNA of the CDR3 is TGTGCCAGCAGTGAGGTGCAGGGCTACAATGAGCAGTTCTTC.

V is TRBV7-9 and J is TRBJ2-2; D is perhaps TRBD1 (5 bases). The CDR3 has 16 residues. Per the germline V gene, CDR1 is SEHNR and CDR2 is FQNEAQ (reference sequence). The germline V and J ends were trimmed by 8 bases and 4 bases, with 20 bases remaining between them. In nucleotides, the CDR3 is TGTGCCAGCGGGGTTTGGGGCCTCAGCTTCACCGGGGAGCTGTTTTTT. It specifies CASGVWGLSFTGELFF.